The subject of this entry is one T cell receptor (beta chain). These data originate in a study of blood T cell repertoires in COVID-19. For the study at large: The cDNA or gDNA used as material had been derived from T cells, B-cell-depleted T cells, or PBMCs.

This CDR3 has 13 amino acids. In germline, CDR1 is SGHNT, CDR2 YENEEA. Trimming removed 5 bases from V and 6 bases from J, with 10 bases in between. Profiling relied on immunoSEQ multiplex PCR, and the TCRdb table lists in-frame clones only, not all of them. The repertoire holds approximately 500,000 clones, with around 85% as singletons. This receptor was identified in a human donor in a cohort sampled during active COVID-19. The V and J genes are TRBV11-3 and TRBJ2-2, with D possibly being TRBD2 (5 bases). Sequenced sample: peripheral blood. The CDR3 DNA reads as TGTGCCAGCAGCGATGTCGGGGCCGGGGAGCTGTTTTTT. Amino acids: CASSDVGAGELFF. The full variable domain, in which reference TRBV11-3 and TRBJ2-2 provide the parts outside the CDR3, is EAGVVQSPRYKIIEKKQPVAFWCNPISGHNTLYWYLQNLGQGPELLIRYENEEAVDDSQLPKDRFSAERLKGVDSTLKIQPAELGDSAVYLCASSDVGAGELFFGEGSRLTVL.